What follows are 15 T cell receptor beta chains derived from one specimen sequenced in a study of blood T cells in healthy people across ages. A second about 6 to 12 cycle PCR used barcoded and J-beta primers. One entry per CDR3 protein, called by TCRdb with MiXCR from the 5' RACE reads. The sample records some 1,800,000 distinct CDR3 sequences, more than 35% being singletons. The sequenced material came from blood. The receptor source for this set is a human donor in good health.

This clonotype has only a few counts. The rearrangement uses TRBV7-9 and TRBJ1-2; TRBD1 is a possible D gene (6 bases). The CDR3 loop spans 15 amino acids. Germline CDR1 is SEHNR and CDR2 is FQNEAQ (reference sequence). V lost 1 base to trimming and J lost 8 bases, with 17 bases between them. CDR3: CASSLGAVPQGGYTF. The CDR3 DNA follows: TGTGCCAGCAGCTTAGGGGCAGTTCCCCAGGGGGGCTACACCTTC.

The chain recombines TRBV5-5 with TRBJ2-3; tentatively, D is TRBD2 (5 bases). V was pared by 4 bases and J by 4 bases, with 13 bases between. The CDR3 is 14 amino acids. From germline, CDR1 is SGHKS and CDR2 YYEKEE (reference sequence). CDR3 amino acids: CASSPRTHPDTQYF. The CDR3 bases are TGTGCCAGCAGCCCCCGGACTCACCCAGATACGCAGTATTTT.

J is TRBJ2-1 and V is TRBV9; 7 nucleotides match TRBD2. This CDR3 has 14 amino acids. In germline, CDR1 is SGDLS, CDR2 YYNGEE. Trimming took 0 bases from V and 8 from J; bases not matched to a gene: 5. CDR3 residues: CASSVGTRSHEQFF. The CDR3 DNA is TGTGCCAGCAGCGTAGGGACTAGGTCCCATGAGCAGTTCTTC.

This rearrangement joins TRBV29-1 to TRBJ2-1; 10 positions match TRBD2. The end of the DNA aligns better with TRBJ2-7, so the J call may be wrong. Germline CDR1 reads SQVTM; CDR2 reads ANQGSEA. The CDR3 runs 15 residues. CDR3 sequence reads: CSVDGLAGVRNEQYF. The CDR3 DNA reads TGCAGCGTTGATGGTCTAGCGGGGGTTAGGAATGAGCAGTACTTC.

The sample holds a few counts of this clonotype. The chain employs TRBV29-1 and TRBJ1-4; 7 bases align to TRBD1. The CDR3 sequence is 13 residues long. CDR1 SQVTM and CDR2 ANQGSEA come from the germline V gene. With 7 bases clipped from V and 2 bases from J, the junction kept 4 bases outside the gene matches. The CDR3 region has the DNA TGCAGCGCCCAGACAGGGACTAATGAAAAACTGTTTTTT. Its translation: CSAQTGTNEKLFF.

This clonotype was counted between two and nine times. In DNA form, the CDR3 reads TGTGCCAGCAGCTACCAATACCCCAGCACAGATACGCAGTATTTT. Translated, it gives CASSYQYPSTDTQYF. This chain joins TRBV7-8 and TRBJ2-3; D is ambiguous. In germline, CDR1 is SGHVS, CDR2 FQNEAQ. Trimming took 4 bases from V and 0 from J, leaving 11 bases between them. This CDR3 is 15 amino acids long.

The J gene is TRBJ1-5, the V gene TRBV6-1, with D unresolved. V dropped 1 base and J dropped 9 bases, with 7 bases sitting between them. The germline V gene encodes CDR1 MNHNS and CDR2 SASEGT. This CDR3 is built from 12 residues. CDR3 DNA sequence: TGTGCCAGCAGTGAAGGCGTGGGGCCCCAGCATTTT. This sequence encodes CASSEGVGPQHF.

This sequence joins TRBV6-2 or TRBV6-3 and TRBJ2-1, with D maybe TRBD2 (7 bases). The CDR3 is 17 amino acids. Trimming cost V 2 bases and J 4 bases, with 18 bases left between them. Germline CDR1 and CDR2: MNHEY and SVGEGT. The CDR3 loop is CASSYDPGRGPYNEQFF. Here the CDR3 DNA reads TGTGCCAGCAGTTACGACCCAGGGCGGGGGCCATACAATGAGCAGTTCTTC.

CDR3 protein: CASTPGSQRGSPLHF. The CDR3 nucleotides are TGTGCCAGCACACCCGGCAGCCAAAGGGGTTCACCCCTCCACTTT. The chain has TRBV2 and TRBJ1-6; D possibly corresponds to TRBD1 (5 bases). V was trimmed by 7 bases and J by 9 bases, leaving 19 bases between them. This CDR3 is built from 15 residues. Germline CDR1 and CDR2: SNHLY and FYNNEI.

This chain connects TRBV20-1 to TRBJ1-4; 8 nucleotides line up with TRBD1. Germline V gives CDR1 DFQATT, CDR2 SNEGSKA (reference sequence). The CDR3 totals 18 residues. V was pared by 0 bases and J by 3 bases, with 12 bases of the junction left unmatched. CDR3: CSARDSHQGARANEKLFF. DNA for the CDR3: TGCAGTGCTAGAGATAGTCACCAGGGGGCGCGGGCTAATGAAAAACTGTTTTTT.

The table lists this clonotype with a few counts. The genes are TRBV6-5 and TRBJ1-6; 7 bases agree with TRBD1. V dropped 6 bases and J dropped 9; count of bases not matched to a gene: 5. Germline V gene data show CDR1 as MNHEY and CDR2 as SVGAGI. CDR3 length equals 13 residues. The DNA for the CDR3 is TGTGCCAGCAGACAGGGGTCGAGTTCACCCCTCCACTTT. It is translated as CASRQGSSSPLHF.

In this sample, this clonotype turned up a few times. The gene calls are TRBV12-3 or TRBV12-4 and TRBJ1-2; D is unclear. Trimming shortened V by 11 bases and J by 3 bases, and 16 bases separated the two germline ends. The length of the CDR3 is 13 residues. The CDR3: CAGGRRGYYGYTF. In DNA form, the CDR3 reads TGTGCCGGCGGTCGTCGCGGATACTATGGCTACACCTTC.

CDR3 sequence: CAISGNFGTENTGELFF. Here the CDR3 DNA reads TGTGCCATCAGTGGGAATTTCGGGACCGAGAACACCGGGGAGCTGTTTTTT. The chain combines TRBV10-3 with TRBJ2-2; D may match TRBD1 or TRBD2 (5 bases each). V was trimmed by 4 bases and J by 1 base, leaving 16 bases between them. Germline CDR1 and CDR2: ENHRY and SYGVKD. CDR3 length equals 17 residues.

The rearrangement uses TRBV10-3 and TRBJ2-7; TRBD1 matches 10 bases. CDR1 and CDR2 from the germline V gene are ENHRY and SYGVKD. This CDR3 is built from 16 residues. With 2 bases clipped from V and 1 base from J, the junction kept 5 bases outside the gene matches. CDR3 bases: TGTGCCATCAGTGAGGCGCGGACAGGGGGATCCTACGAGCAGTACTTC. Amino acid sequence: CAISEARTGGSYEQYF.

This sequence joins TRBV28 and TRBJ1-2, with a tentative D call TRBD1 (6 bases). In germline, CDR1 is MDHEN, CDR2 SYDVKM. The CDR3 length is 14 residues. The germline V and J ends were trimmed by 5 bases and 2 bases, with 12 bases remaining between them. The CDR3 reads CASSKGGMNYGYTF. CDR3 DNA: TGTGCCAGCAGTAAGGGGGGGATGAACTATGGCTACACCTTC.